Reported below is one TCR beta chain. Its specific antigen is unknown. Per-base qualities were not stored, and no clone one base away is much larger. The sample belongs to a study of cytomegalovirus exposure and HLA in healthy donors (dated 2017 in TCRdb). Regarding the complete study: An earlier analysis of several hundred of the donors reported over 250 Gb of sequence data and 95 million to 130 million unique TCR beta sequences obtained from around 190 million T cells. Approximately 300 gigabases of sequencing data and around 87 million unique TCR sequences were included in an early release covering 550 to 800 HLA-typed donors. Of the 398 genotyped donors, less than 85% were placed in the genetic ancestry cluster associated with self-reported Caucasian donors. The study was designed to test whether signatures of past pathogen exposure could be identified by cataloging public T cell receptors. Using immunosequencing, the study profiled T cell repertoires from 666 subjects and related those repertoires to cytomegalovirus serostatus. A separate validation cohort of 90 to 150 different subjects was used in addition to the roughly 700-subject first cohort. The study combined high-throughput TCR immunosequencing, statistical association of individual TCRs with disease status, and machine learning to predict cytomegalovirus infection status. A later analysis re-examined previously published TCR beta repertoires from just over 650 donors and added high-resolution HLA genotyping to investigate patterns of TCR occurrence. The later analysis used no new phenotypic data to find candidate immune exposures, relying instead on TCR beta sequences and their occurrence across donors. In an earlier analysis of a few hundred of the donors, high-throughput TCR beta sequencing was used to judge whether each TCR beta V gene segment behaved as functional or pseudogenic. Donor age, sex, ethnicity and CMV serostatus were compiled together with the repertoire data. A later genetic analysis used genome-wide SNP genotypes for about three fifths of the 666 donors, treating that subset as a discovery cohort. Every repertoire in the discovery cohort had been generated on one and the same sequencing platform. Class I and class II HLA loci were covered by the typing at four-digit resolution. Typing coverage varied by locus: about 620-630 donors for A, B, C, DRB1 and DQB1; 500 to 550 for DQA1; more than 600 for DPA1; approximately 470 for DPB1. Four to six DR-DQ haplotypes were handled as single units for association and clustering because linkage in the cohort was strong. Among roughly 400 genotyped donors of the cohort, an average of around 250,000 unique TCR beta nucleotide sequences was sequenced per donor, of which 15% to 20% were non-productive.

The cohort was made up of approximately 700 healthy bone marrow donors. All cohort members were sampled while nominally healthy, although unrecorded immune exposures were likely present. The donor tested CMV seronegative, placing the donor among the 350 to 400 seronegative members of the cohort. A peripheral blood sample was collected from each donor, and TCR beta sequencing was performed on peripheral blood mononuclear cells. Genomic DNA was extracted from the blood cell samples with the Qiagen DNeasy Blood Extraction Kit. Trimming takes 7 bases off V and 5 bases off J; junction bases not matched to a gene: 7. The CDR3 numbers 13 residues from cysteine through phenylalanine. The retained sequence is limited to the CDR3, 39 bases, with the frame set at the first base. Taken from the germline V gene, the CDR1 and CDR2 loops are SQVTM and ANQGSEA. Libraries were prepared through the immunoSEQ multiplex PCR assay. A mixture of 60 forward primers for TCR Vbeta segments and 13 reverse primers for TCR Jbeta segments was used in the multiplex PCR. Amplification of the CDR3 region of rearranged TCR beta genes was performed with a multiplex PCR assay on genomic DNA. On the Illumina HiSeq System, the amplified TCR beta libraries were sequenced as 87-base-pair reads. From the authors' description of their analysis: A later analysis counted 75 million to 100 million unique TCR beta chains across the 700 or so repertoires, and some 12 million of these chains were shared by at least two donors. To remove PCR and sequencing errors, raw reads were error-corrected and collapsed into unique sequences using a nearest-neighbor algorithm that merged closely related sequences. V, D and J gene segments were assigned by aligning CDR3 sequences to IMGT reference sequences. Each retained sequence needed at least a six-nucleotide match to both a V gene segment and a J gene segment. A rearrangement counted as productive if the CDR3 had no stop codons and remained in frame with V and J, and every other rearrangement counted as non-productive. Following IMGT convention, CDR3 was defined as the stretch from the second conserved V-encoded cysteine to the conserved J-encoded phenylalanine. The earlier analysis of about 570 of the donors excluded any sequence lacking an unambiguous match to a single V gene segment. An earlier analysis of a few hundred of the donors classified V segments as functional when productive rearrangements were above 56.7% and as segregating when the standard deviation between donors was above 5%. A statistical classification framework was built to diagnose cytomegalovirus status from the catalog of TCR beta chain sequences. In a later analysis, TCR nucleotide sequences were compared against IMGT/GENE-DB human TR gene sequences so that V and J genes could be assigned. A later analysis assigned CDR3 sequences and most-parsimonious VDJ recombination scenarios with the TCRdist pipeline. In a later analysis, every TCR beta chain was defined by the combination of its CDR3 amino acid sequence and its V-gene family, and reads without a unique V-gene family were dropped. In a later analysis, 450 to 600 highly shared, low-generation-probability nucleotide sequences were removed to address suspected cross-contamination and a sequencing artifact. A later analysis calculated a clonal expansion index for each public chain from normalized within-repertoire ranks of inferred template counts. A later analysis computed generation probabilities with a VDJ recombination model fitted to out-of-frame rearrangements, and checked the results against IGoR. In a later analysis, TCR-TCR, TCR-HLA and TCR-CMV co-occurrence was scored with hypergeometric tests, and a repertoire-size bias correction was applied to TCR pairs. To estimate false discovery rates, a later analysis permuted the HLA or CMV assignments 20 times. A later analysis grouped co-occurring TCRs with DBSCAN, adding TCRdist sequence similarity when clustering within HLA-allele-positive subsets. Repertoires with fewer than 30,000 or more than 120,000 public chains were left out of co-occurrence clustering, as were about 5 repertoires with anomalous nucleotide sharing. The source is immuneACCESS, and TCRdb retained only in-frame sequences with V and J called. Part of the clones is not carried over; for the studies checked, unresolved V genes explain less than half of this, and the remainder is unexplained. That table gives V, J and clone size, and the DNA gave D and trimming. The sample profile shows 150,000 to 200,000 clones; around 72% of them were found once. The ten largest clonotypes hold approximately 1.3% of the sample.

What the research found in general, with its limitations: In both the original and validation cohorts, the classifier was reported to diagnose cytomegalovirus status with high specificity and sensitivity. A later analysis associated 15,000 to 20,000 TCR beta sequences with specific HLA alleles at a false discovery rate of 0.05. Presence/absence analyses assumed roughly uniform sequencing depth across donors, an assumption that may not hold. Most TCR sequences were seen in very few donors, while some public TCRs were found in many individuals. Assigning TCR associations to individual alleles was difficult when HLA alleles, especially DR and DQ, strongly co-occurred. Some IMGT-functional V segments, including TRBV6-2 and TRBV6-3, could not be told apart with the 87-base-pair reads, so those segments were excluded. In a later analysis, most CMV-associated TCR beta chains were found to appear HLA-restricted, with HLA associations seemingly driven largely by CMV exposure. V-gene and J-gene trimming of TCR beta chains was associated with a missense DCLRE1C variant in a later genetic analysis, and the association was replicated in an independent cohort. A further reported finding was that TCR beta sequences accurately predicted the HLA-A and HLA-B alleles for most subjects in the first cohort. The cohort was sequenced for TCR beta chains only, and without alpha or paired-chain data the features that could be detected were limited. Because some donors lacked HLA typing at each locus, the association tests relied only on the typed subset. A later analysis reported that several top co-occurrence clusters appeared linked to parvovirus B19, influenza, CMV and Epstein-Barr virus. A total of 150 to 200 TCR beta chains were listed by the study as associated with cytomegalovirus. Correlated functional status among segregating V segments might reflect linkage disequilibrium, but an unknown experimental factor could not be ruled out. Because counts were too low, more than 15 rarely observed V segments, including chromosome 9 orphons, were excluded from the earlier analysis of 587 of the donors. A few of the identified cytomegalovirus-associated TCR beta chains were confirmed in vitro to be specific for cytomegalovirus antigens. A cluster of highly shared sequence variants was judged likely to be a technical artifact of the sequencing pipeline. According to the authors, the approach could potentially be generalized to other disease states and immunological phenotypes. Compared with equally common non-associated chains, HLA-associated TCR beta chains in a later analysis were more clonally expanded and had lower generation probabilities. In an earlier analysis of some 500 of the donors, most TCR beta V segments were observed in productive rearrangements about 87% or about 30% of the time, broadly matching IMGT annotations. In a later genetic analysis, fewer N-insertions in productive TCRs were reported among donors in an Asian-associated ancestry cluster than the approximately 670-donor mean. For the cohort, immune exposure information was limited to CMV serostatus. According to a later analysis, TCR association rates differed among HLA loci, with DRB1 alleles showing the most associated TCRs and HLA-C alleles showing the fewest.

The TCR sequence derives from a man aged 50-60 years in good health and CMV-seronegative. The material sequenced was PBMCs. The V gene is TRBV29-1 and the J gene is TRBJ2-3, with TRBD1 identical over 9 junction bases. The bases read TGCAGCGCCGAAGGGACAGGGAGAGATACGCAGTATTTT. The resulting protein is CSAEGTGRDTQYF.